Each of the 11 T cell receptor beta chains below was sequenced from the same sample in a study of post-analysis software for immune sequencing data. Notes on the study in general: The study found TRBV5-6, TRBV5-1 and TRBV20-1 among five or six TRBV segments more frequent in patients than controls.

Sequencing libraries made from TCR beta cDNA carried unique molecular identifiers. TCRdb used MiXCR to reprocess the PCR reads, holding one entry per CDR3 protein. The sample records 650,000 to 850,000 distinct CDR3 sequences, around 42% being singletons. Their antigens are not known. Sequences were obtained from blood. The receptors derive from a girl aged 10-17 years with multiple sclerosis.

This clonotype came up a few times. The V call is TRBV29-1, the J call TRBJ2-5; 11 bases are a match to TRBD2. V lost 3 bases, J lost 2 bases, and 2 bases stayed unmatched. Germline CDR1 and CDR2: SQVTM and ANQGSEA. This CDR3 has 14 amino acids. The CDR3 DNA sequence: TGCAGCGTTGAGCGACTAGCGGGACAAGAGACCCAGTACTTC. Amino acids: CSVERLAGQETQYF.

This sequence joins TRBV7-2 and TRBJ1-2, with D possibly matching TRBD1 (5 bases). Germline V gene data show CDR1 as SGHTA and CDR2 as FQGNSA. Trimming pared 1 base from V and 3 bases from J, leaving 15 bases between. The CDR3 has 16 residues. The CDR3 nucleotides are TGTGCCAGCAGCTTAGGTGGGACTCTAAAGGACTATGGCTACACCTTC. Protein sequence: CASSLGGTLKDYGYTF.

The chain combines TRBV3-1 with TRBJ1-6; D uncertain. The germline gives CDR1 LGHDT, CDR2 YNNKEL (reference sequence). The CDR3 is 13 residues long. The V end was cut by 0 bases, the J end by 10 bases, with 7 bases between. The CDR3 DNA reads TGTGCCAGCAGCCAAGATCCGTCCTCACCCCTCCACTTT. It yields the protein CASSQDPSSPLHF.

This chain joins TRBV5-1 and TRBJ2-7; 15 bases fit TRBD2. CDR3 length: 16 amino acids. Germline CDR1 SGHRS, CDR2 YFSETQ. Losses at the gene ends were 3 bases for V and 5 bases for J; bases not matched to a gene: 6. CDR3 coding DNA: TGCGCCAGCAGCTCGGGACTAGCGGGAGGACTGGACGAGCAGTACTTC. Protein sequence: CASSSGLAGGLDEQYF.

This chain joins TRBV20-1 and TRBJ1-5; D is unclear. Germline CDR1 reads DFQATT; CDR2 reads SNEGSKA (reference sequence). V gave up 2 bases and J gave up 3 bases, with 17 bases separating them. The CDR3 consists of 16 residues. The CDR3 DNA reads TGCAGTGCTAGATCCCGTGGTCTTAGCAACAATCAGCCCCAGCATTTT. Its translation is CSARSRGLSNNQPQHF.

The CDR3 is CASSLGPGWTEAFF. The CDR3 DNA is TGTGCCAGCAGCTTAGGTCCGGGGTGGACTGAAGCTTTCTTT. The chain uses TRBV7-8 and TRBJ1-1, with D uncertain. With 1 base removed from V and 5 bases from J, the gap between germline ends came to 11 bases. The CDR3 consists of 14 residues. Germline CDR1 SGHVS, CDR2 FQNEAQ.

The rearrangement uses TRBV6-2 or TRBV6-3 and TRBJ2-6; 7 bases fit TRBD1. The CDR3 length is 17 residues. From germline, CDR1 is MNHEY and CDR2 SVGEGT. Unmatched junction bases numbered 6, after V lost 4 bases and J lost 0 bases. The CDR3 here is CASSSRDRDSGANVLTF. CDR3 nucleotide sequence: TGTGCCAGCAGTTCCCGAGACAGGGACTCTGGGGCCAACGTCCTGACTTTC.

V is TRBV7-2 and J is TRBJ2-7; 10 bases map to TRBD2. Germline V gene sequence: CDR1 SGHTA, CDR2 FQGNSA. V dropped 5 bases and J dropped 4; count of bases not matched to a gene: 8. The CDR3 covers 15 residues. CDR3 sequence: CASSPVGTSVYEQYF. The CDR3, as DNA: TGTGCCAGCAGCCCCGTGGGGACTAGCGTTTACGAGCAGTACTTC.

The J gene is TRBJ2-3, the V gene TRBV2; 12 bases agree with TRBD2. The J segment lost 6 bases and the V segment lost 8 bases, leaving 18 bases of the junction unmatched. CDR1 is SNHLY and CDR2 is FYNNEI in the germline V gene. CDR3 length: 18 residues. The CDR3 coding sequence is TGTGCCAGCCTCACTAATATCCTGACTAGCGGGAGTGGGGATACGCAGTATTTT. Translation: CASLTNILTSGSGDTQYF.

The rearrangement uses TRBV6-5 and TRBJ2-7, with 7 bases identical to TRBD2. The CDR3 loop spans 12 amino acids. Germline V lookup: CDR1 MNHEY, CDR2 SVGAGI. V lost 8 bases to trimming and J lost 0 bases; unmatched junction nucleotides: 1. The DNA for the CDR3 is TGTGCCAGCGGGAGGGACTCCTACGAGCAGTACTTC. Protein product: CASGRDSYEQYF.

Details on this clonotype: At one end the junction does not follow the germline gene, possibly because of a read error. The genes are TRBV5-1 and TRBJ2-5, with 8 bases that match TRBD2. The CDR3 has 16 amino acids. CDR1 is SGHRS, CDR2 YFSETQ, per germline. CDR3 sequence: CTSSPIAGRLQETQYF. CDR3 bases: TGCACCAGCAGCCCTATAGCGGGGAGGCTCCAAGAGACCCAGTACTTC.